The rows below give T cell receptor beta chains drawn from one sample of a study of blood T cell repertoires in COVID-19. Libraries were prepared by immunoSEQ multiplex PCR; TCRdb keeps only in-frame clonotypes and omits some of them. The table has roughly 160,000 clones, around 87% seen once. The sequencing input was peripheral blood. The receptors originated from a woman older than 75 with COVID-19, enrolled during active disease. The CDR3 runs from the conserved cysteine through the conserved F or W. Fields, in order: D gene, V gene, clone size, J gene, CDR3 protein, CDR3 DNA. The D gene is left open where the match is weak. Some rows have no size entry. The others give once, few or many, or a class for an expanded clone.

TRBD1	TRBV19	.	TRBJ2-1	CASSKGGRGFLNYNEQFF	TGTGCCAGTAGTAAGGGCGGCAGGGGGTTTCTGAACTACAATGAGCAGTTCTTC
.	TRBV28	.	TRBJ2-7	CATLPARFDEQYF	TGTGCCACGCTCCCGGCCAGGTTTGACGAGCAGTACTTC
TRBD2	TRBV7-8	.	TRBJ2-1	CASSLAMAGVVYNEQFF	TGTGCCAGCAGCTTAGCGATGGCGGGAGTCGTTTACAATGAGCAGTTCTTC
.	TRBV28	.	TRBJ2-4	CASSPRDMKNIQYF	TGTGCCAGCAGTCCCCGGGACATGAAAAACATTCAGTACTTC
TRBD1	TRBV11-2	few	TRBJ1-2	CASTPGTGGGYTF	TGTGCCAGCACCCCGGGGACAGGAGGGGGCTACACCTTC
.	TRBV4-2	.	TRBJ1-1	CASSQDGAIGEAFF	TGTGCCAGCAGCCAAGATGGAGCTATTGGTGAAGCTTTCTTT
.	TRBV18	few	TRBJ1-1	CASSNEPLQRGTEAFF	TGTGCCAGCTCAAATGAGCCCCTTCAAAGGGGAACTGAAGCTTTCTTT
.	TRBV5-5	once	TRBJ2-7	CASSLGSGKGNEQYF	TGTGCCAGCAGCTTGGGAAGCGGAAAAGGCAACGAGCAGTACTTC
TRBD2	TRBV5-1	.	TRBJ2-3	CASSQTSDSTDTQYF	TGCGCCAGCAGCCAGACTAGCGATAGCACAGATACGCAGTATTTT
.	TRBV5-1	.	TRBJ2-2	CASSYGGGANTGELFF	TGCGCCAGCAGCTACGGGGGTGGAGCGAACACCGGGGAGCTGTTTTTT
TRBD2	TRBV11-2	.	TRBJ2-1	CASSLDLGFIAGRTNEQFF	TGTGCCAGCAGCTTAGATTTGGGATTTATAGCGGGACGAACCAATGAGCAGTTCTTC
.	TRBV20-1	.	TRBJ2-3	CSASPEVGSVAGRNLISTDTQYF	TGCAGTGCTAGTCCCGAGGTGGGGTCCGTTGCGGGAAGAAATTTAATTAGCACAGATACGCAGTATTTT
TRBD1	TRBV7-9	.	TRBJ1-3	CASSLGEARGTGNTIYF	TGTGCCAGCAGCTTAGGAGAGGCCAGGGGGACAGGAAACACCATATATTTT
.	TRBV19	.	TRBJ1-1	CAGRTAAGEAFF	TGTGCCGGAAGGACGGCGGCGGGTGAGGCTTTCTTT
.	TRBV7-8	.	TRBJ1-3	CASSLKQGGNTIYF	TGTGCCAGCAGCTTAAAACAGGGTGGAAACACCATATATTTT
.	TRBV12-3/TRBV12-4	.	TRBJ1-5	CASSDTNNQPQHF	TGTGCCAGCAGTGATACTAACAATCAGCCCCAGCATTTT
TRBD1	TRBV6-5	.	TRBJ2-5	CASRATGGGETQYF	TGTGCCAGCAGGGCAACAGGGGGTGGTGAGACCCAGTACTTC
TRBD2	TRBV24-1	.	TRBJ2-1	CATSDFRAGVKNEQFF	TGTGCCACCAGTGATTTCCGGGCGGGAGTTAAAAATGAGCAGTTCTTC
.	TRBV3-1/TRBV3-2	.	TRBJ1-5	CASSQAGHQPQHF	TGTGCCAGCAGCCAAGCAGGGCATCAGCCCCAGCATTTT
TRBD1	TRBV28	few	TRBJ2-4	CASRGQGINIQYF	TGTGCCAGCCGGGGACAGGGAATAAACATTCAGTACTTC
.	TRBV7-9	.	TRBJ1-2	CASSPGSGANYGYTF	TGTGCCAGCAGCCCCGGTTCAGGGGCTAACTATGGCTACACCTTC
.	TRBV19	.	TRBJ1-3	CASGIFPGNTIYF	TGTGCCAGCGGTATCTTCCCTGGAAACACCATATATTTT
TRBD2	TRBV24-1	.	TRBJ2-3	CATSDLRSGSGSTDTQYF	TGTGCCACCAGTGATTTGAGGTCCGGTAGCGGGAGCACAGATACGCAGTATTTT
TRBD1	TRBV7-6	.	TRBJ2-2	CASKGTGVAGELFF	TGTGCCAGCAAAGGGACAGGGGTAGCCGGGGAGCTGTTTTTT
.	TRBV6-5	many	TRBJ1-5	CASSKTQGDQPQHF	TGTGCCAGCAGCAAAACCCAGGGTGATCAGCCCCAGCATTTT
TRBD1	TRBV5-1	.	TRBJ1-1	CASSRQGAGNTEAFF	TGCGCCAGCAGCAGACAGGGGGCTGGGAACACTGAAGCTTTCTTT
.	TRBV15	.	TRBJ2-3	CATSKGGHSGDTQYF	TGTGCCACCAGCAAGGGCGGGCACTCTGGGGATACGCAGTATTTT
.	TRBV7-9	.	TRBJ1-3	CASSLTSSGNTIYF	TGTGCCAGCAGCTTAACTAGCTCTGGAAACACCATATATTTT
.	TRBV12-3/TRBV12-4	.	TRBJ2-2	CASSPRDTGELFF	TGTGCCAGCAGCCCCAGGGACACCGGGGAGCTGTTTTTT
TRBD2	TRBV19	.	TRBJ2-2	CASSPGLAGAPGELFF	TGTGCCAGTAGCCCGGGACTAGCGGGAGCCCCCGGGGAGCTGTTTTTT
TRBD1	TRBV6-5	.	TRBJ2-2	CASWDRANTGELFF	TGTGCCAGTTGGGACAGGGCCAACACCGGGGAGCTGTTTTTT
TRBD1	TRBV24-1	.	TRBJ2-2	CATRTGTGELFF	TGTGCCACCAGGACAGGGACCGGGGAGCTGTTTTTT
TRBD1	TRBV4-3	.	TRBJ1-1	CASSQVAGQGTNTEAFF	TGCGCCAGCAGCCAAGTCGCAGGACAGGGCACGAACACTGAAGCTTTCTTT
TRBD1	TRBV24-1	.	TRBJ2-2	CATSDSQGARTGELFF	TGTGCCACCAGTGATTCCCAGGGGGCGAGAACCGGGGAGCTGTTTTTT
TRBD1	TRBV19	.	TRBJ1-3	CASSAQGSSGNTIYF	TGTGCCAGTAGTGCACAGGGGAGCTCTGGAAACACCATATATTTT
TRBD1	TRBV24-1	.	TRBJ1-5	CATSGQGFQPQHF	TGTGCCACCAGTGGACAGGGATTCCAGCCCCAGCATTTT
.	TRBV5-1	.	TRBJ2-3	CASSFSTDSTDTQYF	TGCGCCAGCAGCTTTTCGACAGATAGCACAGATACGCAGTATTTT
TRBD2	TRBV2	.	TRBJ2-3	CASRRGTRDTDTQYF	TGTGCCAGCAGACGTGGGACTAGAGATACAGATACGCAGTATTTT
.	TRBV21-1	.	TRBJ1-5	CASSKLRRGQPQHF	TGTGCCAGCAGCAAGCTTAGGAGAGGACAGCCCCAGCATTTT
TRBD2	TRBV2	few	TRBJ2-3	CASIRTSGFQDTQYF	TGTGCCAGCATTCGGACTAGCGGCTTTCAGGATACGCAGTATTTT
TRBD2	TRBV4-3	.	TRBJ2-1	CASSQEAALAADNEQFF	TGCGCCAGCAGCCAAGAAGCGGCCCTAGCGGCTGACAATGAGCAGTTCTTC
.	TRBV19	.	TRBJ1-4	CASSGSGINEKLFF	TGTGCCAGTAGTGGTTCAGGGATTAATGAAAAACTGTTTTTT
.	TRBV5-4	.	TRBJ1-2	CASSLPGIKGYTF	TGTGCCAGCAGCTTGCCGGGGATTAAGGGCTACACCTTC